A selection of T cell receptor beta chains follows, all from one sample in a study of CD8+ T cells in alopecia areata. Assay: immunoSEQ multiplex PCR; the TCRdb copy retains only in-frame clones and omits some. The sample lists over 100,000 clones, more than 45% occurring once. Here the sequenced sample was CD4+ T cells sorted from blood, taken at week 4, from a patient treated with tofacitinib. These receptors were collected from a human donor with alopecia areata. Both conserved end residues are part of each CDR3. A D gene is named only where the DNA matches it firmly. Only part of the rows carry a size: once, few, many, or a class if the clone is expanded.

V	J	D	size	DNA	CDR3
TRBV30	TRBJ2-1	.	.	TGTGCCTGGGCCTACAATTACCCCTACAATGAGCAGTTCTTC	CAWAYNYPYNEQFF
TRBV2	TRBJ2-3	TRBD2	.	TGTGCCAGCAGTGAACGGATCGTCGCGGGAGGGCCTTCAGATACGCAGTATTTT	CASSERIVAGGPSDTQYF
TRBV10-3	TRBJ1-5	.	few	TGTGCCATCAGTGAGTCGACACAGGCCGACAATCAGCCCCAGCATTTT	CAISESTQADNQPQHF
TRBV29-1	TRBJ1-2	.	.	TGCAGCGTTGAGATCAGACAGGGCTACACCTTC	CSVEIRQGYTF
TRBV4-2	TRBJ2-1	.	.	TGTGCCAGCAGCCTGCCCAAAGGCGGGATGGGCAATGAGCAGTTCTTC	CASSLPKGGMGNEQFF
TRBV29-1	TRBJ1-2	.	.	TGCAGCTCACAAACGGCAGGGACGAATGGCTACACCTTC	CSSQTAGTNGYTF
TRBV30	TRBJ1-2	.	.	TGTGCCTGGAGTGTAACCGGCTATGGCTACACCTTC	CAWSVTGYGYTF
TRBV30	TRBJ1-4	.	.	TGTGCCTGGAACCGGGGTCGCGATGAAAAACTGTTTTTT	CAWNRGRDEKLFF
TRBV29-1	TRBJ2-1	TRBD2	few	TGCAGCGTCGCTAGCGGGGTAGGCTACAATGAGCAGTTCTTC	CSVASGVGYNEQFF
TRBV7-8	TRBJ1-1	.	.	TGTGCCAGCAGCTTAGGGGCGAACACTGAAGCTTTCTTT	CASSLGANTEAFF
TRBV27	TRBJ2-2	.	once	TGTGCCAGCAGTTTAGTCCGACAGACAAACACCGGGGAGCTGTTTTTT	CASSLVRQTNTGELFF
TRBV6-6	TRBJ2-2	.	few	TGTGCCATCGCGCTAAAGACCGGGGAGCTGTTTTTT	CAIALKTGELFF
TRBV5-1	TRBJ2-1	.	few	TGCGCCAGCAGAGAAACGAACAATGAGCAGTTCTTC	CASRETNNEQFF
TRBV29-1	TRBJ2-7	TRBD1	.	TGCAGCGCTAGGCAGGGGGCAACCTACGAGCAGTACTTC	CSARQGATYEQYF
TRBV29-1	TRBJ2-1	.	.	TGCAGCGTTGAAGCGAGCTCCTACAATGAGCAGTTCTTC	CSVEASSYNEQFF
TRBV5-6	TRBJ2-1	.	.	TGTGCCAGCAGCTACGTAGATGAGCAGTTCTTC	CASSYVDEQFF
TRBV15	TRBJ1-5	.	few	TGTGCCACCAGCAGAGAAGTGGGAAAGCGTGAGCCCCAGCATTTT	CATSREVGKREPQHF
TRBV14	TRBJ2-2	.	few	TGTGCCAGCAGCCGAGACTTGTACACCGGGGAGCTGTTTTTT	CASSRDLYTGELFF
TRBV7-8	TRBJ1-2	TRBD1	.	TGTGCCAGCAGCACAGGGACAGGGGGCGGCTACACCTTC	CASSTGTGGGYTF
TRBV9	TRBJ2-2	.	.	TGTGCCAGCAGCGTACTCCTATACACCGGGGAGCTGTTTTTT	CASSVLLYTGELFF
TRBV18	TRBJ1-1	TRBD1	many	TGTGCCAGCTCACCACTAACAGGGGCGGACACTGAAGCTTTCTTT	CASSPLTGADTEAFF
TRBV6-5	TRBJ1-6	.	.	TGTGCCAGCAGTCCGGGGCGAGGGAATTCACCCCTCCACTTT	CASSPGRGNSPLHF
TRBV29-1	TRBJ1-1	TRBD1	.	TGCAGCGTTGACGTCCAGGGGGTTGGAACTGAAGCTTTCTTT	CSVDVQGVGTEAFF
TRBV30	TRBJ1-1	TRBD1	.	TGTGCCTGTGGACAGGGGGCCGAAGCTTTCTTT	CACGQGAEAFF
TRBV30	TRBJ1-2	.	.	TGTGCCTGGAATTCGGACAGCCAAGGGTACTATGGCTACACCTTC	CAWNSDSQGYYGYTF
TRBV29-1	TRBJ1-2	TRBD1	.	TGCAGCGTTGAAAAGACAGGGGGCGCGGTTGGCTACACCTTC	CSVEKTGGAVGYTF
TRBV7-2	TRBJ2-7	TRBD1	once	TGTGCCAGCAAACCGGGACAGGGGTCCTACGAGCAGTACTTC	CASKPGQGSYEQYF
TRBV7-2	TRBJ1-5	.	.	TGTGCCAGCAGCTCTACAGGGTCTGATCAGCCCCAGCATTTT	CASSSTGSDQPQHF
TRBV6-1	TRBJ2-7	.	.	TGTGCCAGCGTTGGGGGGAGCTCCTACGAGCAGTACTTC	CASVGGSSYEQYF
TRBV27	TRBJ1-5	.	.	TGTGCCAGCAGCAAACAGAGTCATAGCAATCAGCCCCAGCATTTT	CASSKQSHSNQPQHF
TRBV18	TRBJ2-7	.	few	TGTGCCAGCTCACCGACCCACGAGCAGTACTTC	CASSPTHEQYF
TRBV5-1	TRBJ1-1	.	few	TGCGCCAGCAGCTTGGGAGGGAACACTGAAGCTTTCTTT	CASSLGGNTEAFF
TRBV4-2	TRBJ2-7	.	.	TGTGCCAGCAGCCAAGATCGGGATAGCGCATACGAGCAGTACTTC	CASSQDRDSAYEQYF
TRBV5-1	TRBJ1-2	.	.	TGCGCCAGCAGCTATTCGGCAAGCTATGGCTACACCTTC	CASSYSASYGYTF
TRBV5-4	TRBJ2-2	TRBD2	few	TGTGCCAGCAGCTGGGGACTAGCGGGGGAACCCGGGGAGCTGTTTTTT	CASSWGLAGEPGELFF
TRBV7-9	TRBJ2-6	.	.	TGTGCCAGCAGCTTAACTGGGGCCAACGTCCTGACTTTC	CASSLTGANVLTF
TRBV5-1	TRBJ2-1	TRBD1	few	TGCGCCAGCAGCCTGGGGACAGGCTCCTACAATGAGCAGTTCTTC	CASSLGTGSYNEQFF
TRBV4-1	TRBJ2-5	.	once	TGCGCCAGCAGCCAAGTAACAGGTTATCTCATGGGGGAGACCCAGTACTTC	CASSQVTGYLMGETQYF
TRBV6-6	TRBJ2-1	TRBD1	.	TGTGCCAGCTACGGGGGCGGGACAGGGGGGGCAAATGAGCAGTTCTTC	CASYGGGTGGANEQFF
TRBV11-2	TRBJ1-1	.	many	TGTGCCAGCAGCTTGTCAGGGGACGTGAACACTGAAGCTTTCTTT	CASSLSGDVNTEAFF
TRBV5-4	TRBJ1-2	.	few	TGTGCCAGCAGCTCCGGACTCGGCGGGTCGGGTGGCTATGGCTACACCTTC	CASSSGLGGSGGYGYTF
TRBV29-1	TRBJ2-4	.	.	TGCAGCGTAACCGGACGGCTAGCCAAAAACATTCAGTACTTC	CSVTGRLAKNIQYF
TRBV19	TRBJ2-7	.	few	TGTGCCAGTAGAGACCGTACCTACGAGCAGTACTTC	CASRDRTYEQYF
TRBV7-9	TRBJ1-6	TRBD1	.	TGTGCCAGCAGCTTACAGGGGGGCAATTCACCCCTCCACTTT	CASSLQGGNSPLHF
TRBV30	TRBJ1-1	TRBD1	once	TGTGCCTGGAGACCCTACCGGGACAGGGACACTGAAGCTTTCTTT	CAWRPYRDRDTEAFF
TRBV27	TRBJ1-3	TRBD1	few	TGTGCCAGCAGCAGGACAGGGGCTGGAAACACCATATATTTT	CASSRTGAGNTIYF